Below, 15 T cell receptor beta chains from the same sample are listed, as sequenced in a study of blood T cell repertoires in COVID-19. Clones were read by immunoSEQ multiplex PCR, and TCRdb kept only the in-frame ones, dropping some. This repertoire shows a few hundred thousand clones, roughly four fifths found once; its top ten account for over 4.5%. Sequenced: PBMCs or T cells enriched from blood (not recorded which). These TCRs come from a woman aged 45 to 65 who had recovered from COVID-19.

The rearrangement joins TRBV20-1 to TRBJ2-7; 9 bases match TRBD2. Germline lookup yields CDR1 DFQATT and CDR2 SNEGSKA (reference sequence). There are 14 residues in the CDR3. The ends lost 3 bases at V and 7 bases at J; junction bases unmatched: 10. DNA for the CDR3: TGCAGTGCTAGTCGGGGTAGCGGGAGTGTGGAGCAGTACTTC. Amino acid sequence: CSASRGSGSVEQYF.

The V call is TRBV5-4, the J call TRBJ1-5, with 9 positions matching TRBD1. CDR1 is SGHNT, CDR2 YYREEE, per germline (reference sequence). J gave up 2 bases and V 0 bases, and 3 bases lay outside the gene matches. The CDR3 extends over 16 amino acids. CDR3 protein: CASSLGGDRGNQPQHF. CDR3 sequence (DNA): TGTGCCAGCAGCTTGGGGGGGGACAGGGGCAATCAGCCCCAGCATTTT.

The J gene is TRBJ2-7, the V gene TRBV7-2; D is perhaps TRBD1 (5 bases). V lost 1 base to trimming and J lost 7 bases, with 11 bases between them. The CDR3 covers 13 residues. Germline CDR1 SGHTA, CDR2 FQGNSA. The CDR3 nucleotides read TGTGCCAGCAGCTTAGGGGGCTCTACTGAGCAGTACTTC. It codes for CASSLGGSTEQYF.

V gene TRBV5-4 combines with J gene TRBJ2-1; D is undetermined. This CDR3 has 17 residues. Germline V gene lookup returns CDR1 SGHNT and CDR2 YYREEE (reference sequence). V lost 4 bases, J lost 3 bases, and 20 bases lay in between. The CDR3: CASSPFPAEEIYNEQFF. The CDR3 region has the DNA TGTGCCAGCAGCCCTTTCCCCGCTGAAGAGATCTACAATGAGCAGTTCTTC.

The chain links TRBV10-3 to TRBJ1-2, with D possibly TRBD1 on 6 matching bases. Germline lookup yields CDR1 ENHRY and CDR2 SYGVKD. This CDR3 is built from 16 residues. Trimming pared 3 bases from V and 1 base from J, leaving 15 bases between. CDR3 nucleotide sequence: TGTGCCATCAGTGACTCGACAGGTCTCGGTAACTATGGCTACACCTTC. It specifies CAISDSTGLGNYGYTF.

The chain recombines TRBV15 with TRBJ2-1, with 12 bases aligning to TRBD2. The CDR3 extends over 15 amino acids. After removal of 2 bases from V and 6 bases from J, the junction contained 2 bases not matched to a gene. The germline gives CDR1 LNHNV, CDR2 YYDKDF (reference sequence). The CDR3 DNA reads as TGTGCCACCAGCAGACTAGCGGGAGGGCCCAATGAGCAGTTCTTC. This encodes CATSRLAGGPNEQFF.

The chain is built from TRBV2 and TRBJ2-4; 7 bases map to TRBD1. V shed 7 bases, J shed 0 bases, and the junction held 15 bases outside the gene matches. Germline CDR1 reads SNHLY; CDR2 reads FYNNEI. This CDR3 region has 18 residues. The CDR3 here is CASKSGTVSQIAKNIQYF. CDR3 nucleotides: TGTGCCAGCAAATCCGGGACAGTGAGCCAGATAGCCAAAAACATTCAGTACTTC.

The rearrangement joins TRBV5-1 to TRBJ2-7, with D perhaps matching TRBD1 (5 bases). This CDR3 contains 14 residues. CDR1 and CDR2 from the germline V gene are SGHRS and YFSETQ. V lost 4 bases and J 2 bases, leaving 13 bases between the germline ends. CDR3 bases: TGCGCCAGCAGCGTGCAGGGTTTGCCCTACGAGCAGTACTTC. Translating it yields CASSVQGLPYEQYF.

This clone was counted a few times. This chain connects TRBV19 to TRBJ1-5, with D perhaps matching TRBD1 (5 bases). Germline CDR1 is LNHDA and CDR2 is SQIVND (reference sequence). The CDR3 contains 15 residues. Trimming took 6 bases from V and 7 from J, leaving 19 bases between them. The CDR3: CASRETLRALQPQHF. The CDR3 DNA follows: TGTGCCAGTAGAGAAACCCTCAGGGCCCTACAGCCCCAGCATTTT.

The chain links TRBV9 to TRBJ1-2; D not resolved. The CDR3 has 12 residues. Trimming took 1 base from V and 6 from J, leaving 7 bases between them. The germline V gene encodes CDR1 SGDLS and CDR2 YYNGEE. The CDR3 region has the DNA TGTGCCAGCAGCGTACCGGGGAATGGCTACACCTTC. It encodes CASSVPGNGYTF.

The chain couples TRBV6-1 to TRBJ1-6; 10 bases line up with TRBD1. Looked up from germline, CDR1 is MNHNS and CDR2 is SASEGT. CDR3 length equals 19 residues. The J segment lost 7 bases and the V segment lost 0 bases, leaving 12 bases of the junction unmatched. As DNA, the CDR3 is TGTGCCAGCAGTGAAGCTCCGGGGCTAGGGACAGGGGAAAATTCACCCCTCCACTTT. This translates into CASSEAPGLGTGENSPLHF.

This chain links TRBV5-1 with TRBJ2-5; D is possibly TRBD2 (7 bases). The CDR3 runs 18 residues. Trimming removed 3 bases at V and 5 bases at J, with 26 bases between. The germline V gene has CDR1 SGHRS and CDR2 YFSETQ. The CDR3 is CASSYPYGGLSSGETQYF. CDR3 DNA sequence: TGCGCCAGCAGCTACCCGTACGGGGGGCTGTCAAGTGGGGAGACCCAGTACTTC. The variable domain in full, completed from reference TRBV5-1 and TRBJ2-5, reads KAGVTQTPRYLIKTRGQQVTLSCSPISGHRSVSWYQQTPGQGLQFLFEYFSETQRNKGNFPGRFSGRQFSNSRSEMNVSTLELGDSALYLCASSYPYGGLSSGETQYFGPGTRLLVL.

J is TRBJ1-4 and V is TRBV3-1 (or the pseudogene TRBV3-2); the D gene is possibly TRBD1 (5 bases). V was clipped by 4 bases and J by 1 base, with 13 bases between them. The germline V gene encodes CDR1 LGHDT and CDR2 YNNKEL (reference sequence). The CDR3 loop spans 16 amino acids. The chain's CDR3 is CASSPQGVLTNEKLFF. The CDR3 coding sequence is TGTGCCAGCAGCCCACAAGGGGTCTTAACTAATGAAAAACTGTTTTTT.

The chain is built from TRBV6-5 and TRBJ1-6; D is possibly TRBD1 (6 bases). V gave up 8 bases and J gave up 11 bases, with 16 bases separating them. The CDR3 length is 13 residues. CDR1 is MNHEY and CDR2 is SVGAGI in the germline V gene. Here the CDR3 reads CASGTGNETPLHF. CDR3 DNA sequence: TGTGCCAGCGGCACAGGGAATGAGACACCCCTCCACTTT.

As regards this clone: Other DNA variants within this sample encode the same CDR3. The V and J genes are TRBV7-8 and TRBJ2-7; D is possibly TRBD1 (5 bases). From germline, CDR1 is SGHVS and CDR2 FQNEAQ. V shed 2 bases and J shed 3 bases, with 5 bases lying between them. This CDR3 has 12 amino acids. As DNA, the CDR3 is TGTGCCAGCAGCTTACAGGGCTACGAGCAGTACTTC. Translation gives CASSLQGYEQYF. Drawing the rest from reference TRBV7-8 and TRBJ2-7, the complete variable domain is GAGVSQSPRYKVAKRGQDVALRCDPISGHVSLFWYQQALGQGPEFLTYFQNEAQLDKSGLPSDRFFAERPEGSVSTLKIQRTQQEDSAVYLCASSLQGYEQYFGPGTRLTVT.